The rows below give T cell receptor beta chains drawn from one sample of a study of T cell responses to AZD1222 COVID-19 vaccine. The protocol was immunoSEQ multiplex PCR, while the TCRdb copy is restricted to in-frame clones and leaves out a portion. Here the sample spans 200,000 to 250,000 clones, around 93% being singletons. The specimen was peripheral blood, collected on day 0 of MenACWY control vaccination. The receptors come from an adult in good health. Both conserved end residues are part of each CDR3.

J gene,V gene,CDR3 protein
TRBJ2-2,TRBV2,CASNRRGQGARTGELFF
TRBJ1-1,TRBV20-1,CSASRYGAATEAFF
TRBJ2-3,TRBV6-6,CASSFETIRGTDTQYF
TRBJ2-1,TRBV24-1,CATSDPTSGGAGEQFF
TRBJ1-1,TRBV12-3/TRBV12-4,CASSLKTGTEAFF
TRBJ1-2,TRBV28,CASSLTQLKGGYTF
TRBJ1-1,TRBV30,CAWKINRQNTEAFF
TRBJ1-2,TRBV5-1,CASSPTGGGWYGYTF
TRBJ2-3,TRBV14,CASSLRLGSTDTQYF
TRBJ1-5,TRBV28,CASSGNQPQHF
TRBJ2-1,TRBV7-2,CASRTNLAGVQFF
TRBJ1-1,TRBV5-6,CASSFGTGNRDTEAFF
TRBJ1-3,TRBV5-1,CASSAGTLPSGNTIYF
TRBJ1-2,TRBV4-3,CASSLGQGRGYTF
TRBJ1-5,TRBV6-5,CASSYSRDNQPQHF
TRBJ1-3,TRBV5-1,CASSSAASSGSGNTIYF
TRBJ1-1,TRBV7-9,CASSSTGNTEAFF
TRBJ1-1,TRBV5-1,CASSPGAGGRNTEAFF
TRBJ1-1,TRBV7-9,CASSHSVLTEEAFF
TRBJ2-1,TRBV12-3/TRBV12-4,CASIQVLTNEQFF
TRBJ1-1,TRBV9,CASSVDPRLGTEAFF
TRBJ2-7,TRBV7-2,CASSLDAGRPYEQYF
TRBJ1-4,TRBV18,CASSPTWGDYEKLFF
TRBJ2-5,TRBV6-5,CASSPGGLAQETQYF
TRBJ1-2,TRBV28,CASTGASRSGYTF
TRBJ1-4,TRBV27,CASSLSPQGPGEKLFF
TRBJ1-2,TRBV30,CAWTRTNSNYGYTF
TRBJ2-1,TRBV7-9,CASSLGVLGIDEQFF
TRBJ1-6,TRBV4-1,CASSQDLRQGSGSPLHF
TRBJ1-2,TRBV13,CASSLVANYGYTF
TRBJ2-1,TRBV19,CASSSSGFSYNEQFF
TRBJ2-7,TRBV4-1,CASSQDPFGTYEQYF
TRBJ2-5,TRBV7-9,CASSRTGGTQETQYF
TRBJ2-7,TRBV18,CASSPGTDTYEQYF
TRBJ2-6,TRBV27,CASSFGAPLSGANVLTF
TRBJ2-2,TRBV27,CASRPGTTRKYTGELFF
TRBJ1-2,TRBV6-2/TRBV6-3,CASSPTAYGYTF
TRBJ1-2,TRBV5-1,CASSLEPAGYGYTF
TRBJ1-5,TRBV30,CAWAGDSNQPQHF
TRBJ1-2,TRBV4-1,CASSQDLERGTNYGYTF
TRBJ2-1,TRBV27,CASSLSGTSGAYNEQFF
TRBJ1-6,TRBV27,CASRGDRGLNSPLHF
TRBJ2-5,TRBV7-8,CASILAGEETQYF
TRBJ1-2,TRBV6-5,CASRNGLGYGYTF
TRBJ1-2,TRBV5-6,CASSSGGYGYTF